A selection of T cell receptor beta chains follows, all from one sample in a study of blood T cell repertoires in COVID-19. Repertoires were generated with immunoSEQ multiplex PCR, while TCRdb's copy carries only in-frame clones and drops some. The table includes 250,000 or so clones, over 65% detected once. The sample consisted of peripheral blood. The receptor source for this set is a woman of 80 years or more with acute or convalescent COVID-19. CDR3s include the opening cysteine and the closing phenylalanine or tryptophan. A D gene is named only where the DNA matches it firmly. Only part of the rows carry a size: once, few, many, or a class if the clone is expanded.

abundance: .
j_gene: TRBJ1-1
v_gene: TRBV3-1/TRBV3-2
d_gene: .
CDR3nt: TGTGCCAGCCAAGGGACACCCACTGAAGCTTTCTTT
CDR3aa: CASQGTPTEAFF

abundance: once
j_gene: TRBJ2-7
v_gene: TRBV15
d_gene: .
CDR3nt: TGTGCCACCAGCAGAGATCTGACACCAACCTACGAGCAGTACTTC
CDR3aa: CATSRDLTPTYEQYF

abundance: .
j_gene: TRBJ1-2
v_gene: TRBV6-5
d_gene: .
CDR3nt: TGTGCCAGCGCAGTCACATCTAACTATGGCTACACCTTC
CDR3aa: CASAVTSNYGYTF

abundance: .
j_gene: TRBJ1-5
v_gene: TRBV3-1/TRBV3-2
d_gene: .
CDR3nt: TGTGCCAGCAGCCAAGGAAAGGGAGGGCAGCCCCAGCATTTT
CDR3aa: CASSQGKGGQPQHF

abundance: once
j_gene: TRBJ1-4
v_gene: TRBV5-1
d_gene: .
CDR3nt: TGCGCCAGCAGCTTGCAGGCAGCTAATGAAAAACTGTTTTTT
CDR3aa: CASSLQAANEKLFF

abundance: .
j_gene: TRBJ1-1
v_gene: TRBV7-9
d_gene: .
CDR3nt: TGTGCCAGCAGCTTAGAGGCGGGGGGCACTGAAGCTTTCTTT
CDR3aa: CASSLEAGGTEAFF

abundance: once
j_gene: TRBJ2-7
v_gene: TRBV6-5
d_gene: .
CDR3nt: TGTGCCAGCGCCAGAGGTTACCCTTACGAGCAGTACTTC
CDR3aa: CASARGYPYEQYF

abundance: .
j_gene: TRBJ2-7
v_gene: TRBV6-5
d_gene: .
CDR3nt: TGTGCCAGCACCACGGGGAGCTCCTACGAGCAGTACTTC
CDR3aa: CASTTGSSYEQYF

abundance: .
j_gene: TRBJ2-7
v_gene: TRBV9
d_gene: .
CDR3nt: TGTGCCAGCAGCGTAGGCATTAGCACCTACGAGCAGTACTTC
CDR3aa: CASSVGISTYEQYF

abundance: few
j_gene: TRBJ1-1
v_gene: TRBV3-1/TRBV3-2
d_gene: .
CDR3nt: TGTGCCAGCAGCCTCCAAACAGGGAACACTGAAGCTTTCTTT
CDR3aa: CASSLQTGNTEAFF

abundance: .
j_gene: TRBJ2-1
v_gene: TRBV30
d_gene: TRBD2
CDR3nt: TGTGCCTGGGAAACTAGCGTATACAATGAGCAGTTCTTC
CDR3aa: CAWETSVYNEQFF

abundance: .
j_gene: TRBJ1-1
v_gene: TRBV6-5
d_gene: .
CDR3nt: TGTGCCAGCAAGTTACAGACAAACACTGAAGCTTTCTTT
CDR3aa: CASKLQTNTEAFF

abundance: .
j_gene: TRBJ1-2
v_gene: TRBV19
d_gene: .
CDR3nt: TGTGCCAGTAGTATCCACAAGCCGACAGGTTCGTACGGCTACACCTTC
CDR3aa: CASSIHKPTGSYGYTF

abundance: .
j_gene: TRBJ2-1
v_gene: TRBV6-2/TRBV6-3
d_gene: TRBD2
CDR3nt: TGTGCCAGCAGTTACTCGAAATTGCGGGAGGATCATTCCTACAATGAGCAGTTCTTC
CDR3aa: CASSYSKLREDHSYNEQFF

abundance: .
j_gene: TRBJ1-4
v_gene: TRBV23-1
d_gene: .
CDR3nt: TGCGCCAGCACCCAACAGGTAACCAATGAAAAACTGTTTTTT
CDR3aa: CASTQQVTNEKLFF

abundance: few
j_gene: TRBJ1-4
v_gene: TRBV2
d_gene: TRBD1
CDR3nt: TGTGCCAGCAGTCGGGACAGGGGGTCCACTAATGAAAAACTGTTTTTT
CDR3aa: CASSRDRGSTNEKLFF

abundance: .
j_gene: TRBJ1-1
v_gene: TRBV5-4
d_gene: .
CDR3nt: TGTGCCAGCAGCTTGGAGAAGGGTAGGGGCACTGAAGCTTTCTTT
CDR3aa: CASSLEKGRGTEAFF

abundance: .
j_gene: TRBJ1-6
v_gene: TRBV5-1
d_gene: TRBD1
CDR3nt: TGCGCCAGCAGCGTGGGACAGGGTAATTCACCCCTCCACTTT
CDR3aa: CASSVGQGNSPLHF

abundance: .
j_gene: TRBJ1-5
v_gene: TRBV2
d_gene: .
CDR3nt: TGTGCCAGCAGTGGTAGGGGCGCGGACAATCAGCCCCAGCATTTT
CDR3aa: CASSGRGADNQPQHF

abundance: once
j_gene: TRBJ2-3
v_gene: TRBV6-6
d_gene: .
CDR3nt: TGTGCCAGCAGTTACGTGAGGGGGTCTAGCACAGATACGCAGTATTTT
CDR3aa: CASSYVRGSSTDTQYF

abundance: few
j_gene: TRBJ1-2
v_gene: TRBV4-1
d_gene: .
CDR3nt: TGCGCCAGCAGCCAAGGTGGTTGGGAGCGGGGCTACACCTTC
CDR3aa: CASSQGGWERGYTF

abundance: .
j_gene: TRBJ1-1
v_gene: TRBV2
d_gene: TRBD1
CDR3nt: TGTGCCAGCAGTGCTCGCACCGGGACAGGGCGTCGCACTGAAGCTTTCTTT
CDR3aa: CASSARTGTGRRTEAFF

abundance: .
j_gene: TRBJ1-6
v_gene: TRBV5-4
d_gene: .
CDR3nt: TGTGCCAGCAGCCGCGACAGAATTAATTCACCCCTCCACTTT
CDR3aa: CASSRDRINSPLHF

abundance: once
j_gene: TRBJ1-5
v_gene: TRBV19
d_gene: .
CDR3nt: TGTGCCAGTAGTAATGACCGTCCGGGGGAGAGCAATCAGCCCCAGCATTTT
CDR3aa: CASSNDRPGESNQPQHF

abundance: .
j_gene: TRBJ2-7
v_gene: TRBV5-1
d_gene: .
CDR3nt: TGCGCCAGCAGCTTAGGACTATCTACCTACGAGCAGTACTTC
CDR3aa: CASSLGLSTYEQYF

abundance: once
j_gene: TRBJ2-5
v_gene: TRBV5-4
d_gene: TRBD2
CDR3nt: TGTGCCAGCAGCTTACGACTAGCGGGATGGGGAGAGACCCAGTACTTC
CDR3aa: CASSLRLAGWGETQYF

abundance: .
j_gene: TRBJ1-1
v_gene: TRBV20-1
d_gene: .
CDR3nt: TGCAGTGCTAGTGGACAGTTACTTATGAACACTGAAGCTTTCTTT
CDR3aa: CSASGQLLMNTEAFF

abundance: .
j_gene: TRBJ1-1
v_gene: TRBV4-2
d_gene: .
CDR3nt: TGTGCCAGCAGCCCCACGCCAGGGACTGAAGCTTTCTTT
CDR3aa: CASSPTPGTEAFF

abundance: once
j_gene: TRBJ2-6
v_gene: TRBV4-1
d_gene: .
CDR3nt: TGCGCCAGCAGCAACACAGGGACCGGGGCCAACGTCCTGACTTTC
CDR3aa: CASSNTGTGANVLTF

abundance: .
j_gene: TRBJ1-5
v_gene: TRBV5-6
d_gene: TRBD1
CDR3nt: TGTGCCAGCAGCTTACAGGGGAGCAATCAGCCCCAGCATTTT
CDR3aa: CASSLQGSNQPQHF

abundance: .
j_gene: TRBJ1-3
v_gene: TRBV19
d_gene: TRBD1
CDR3nt: TGTGCCAGTAGTTCCTTCCAGGGGGCACATGGAAACACCATATATTTT
CDR3aa: CASSSFQGAHGNTIYF

abundance: few
j_gene: TRBJ2-2
v_gene: TRBV5-1
d_gene: TRBD1
CDR3nt: TGCGCCAGCAGCTTTTCGATGGACAGGGGCGGCACCGGGGAGCTGTTTTTT
CDR3aa: CASSFSMDRGGTGELFF

abundance: .
j_gene: TRBJ1-6
v_gene: TRBV6-5
d_gene: TRBD1
CDR3nt: TGTGCCAGCAGACTAGGACAGGGCAGTTCACCCCTCCACTTT
CDR3aa: CASRLGQGSSPLHF

abundance: .
j_gene: TRBJ2-7
v_gene: TRBV6-5
d_gene: TRBD2
CDR3nt: TGTGCCAGCAGGGCATTGGGGAGGGCTAATTACGAGCAGTACTTC
CDR3aa: CASRALGRANYEQYF

abundance: .
j_gene: TRBJ1-2
v_gene: TRBV7-9
d_gene: .
CDR3nt: TGTGCCAGCAGCCCCGATAGTTCCTATGGCTACACCTTC
CDR3aa: CASSPDSSYGYTF

abundance: .
j_gene: TRBJ2-7
v_gene: TRBV18
d_gene: TRBD1
CDR3nt: TGTGCCAGCTCACCACCGCGGACAGGGGACGTCTACGAGCAGTACTTC
CDR3aa: CASSPPRTGDVYEQYF

abundance: .
j_gene: TRBJ2-3
v_gene: TRBV7-9
d_gene: TRBD2
CDR3nt: TGTGCCAGCAGCCGGACTAGCGGGAGGAGGGATACGCAGTATTTT
CDR3aa: CASSRTSGRRDTQYF

abundance: .
j_gene: TRBJ2-1
v_gene: TRBV5-6
d_gene: TRBD1
CDR3nt: TGTGCCAGCAGCTTGGGGACAGGGGTCGGTGAGCAGTTCTTC
CDR3aa: CASSLGTGVGEQFF

abundance: once
j_gene: TRBJ2-2
v_gene: TRBV5-1
d_gene: TRBD2
CDR3nt: TGCGCCAGCAGCTTGCCGGCGGGGGACACCGGGGAGCTGTTTTTT
CDR3aa: CASSLPAGDTGELFF

abundance: .
j_gene: TRBJ2-2
v_gene: TRBV7-2
d_gene: TRBD2
CDR3nt: TGTGCCAGCAGCCAGACTAGCGGGGGGAACACCGGGGAGCTGTTTTTT
CDR3aa: CASSQTSGGNTGELFF

abundance: .
j_gene: TRBJ1-3
v_gene: TRBV19
d_gene: .
CDR3nt: TGTGCCAGTAGTATCGACAGGCTCCACTCTGGAAACACCATATATTTT
CDR3aa: CASSIDRLHSGNTIYF

abundance: .
j_gene: TRBJ1-1
v_gene: TRBV5-4
d_gene: TRBD1
CDR3nt: TGTGCCAGCAGCTTGGCGGGACAGGGGGTTTCGGCTTTCTTT
CDR3aa: CASSLAGQGVSAFF

abundance: .
j_gene: TRBJ1-4
v_gene: TRBV6-5
d_gene: TRBD1
CDR3nt: TGTGCCAGCAGTAAACAACAGGGGGTTAATGAAAAACTGTTTTTT
CDR3aa: CASSKQQGVNEKLFF

abundance: .
j_gene: TRBJ2-5
v_gene: TRBV6-2/TRBV6-3
d_gene: .
CDR3nt: TGTGCCAGCAGTTACCCCAGGGCACCACAAGAGACCCAGTACTTC
CDR3aa: CASSYPRAPQETQYF

abundance: .
j_gene: TRBJ1-4
v_gene: TRBV4-3
d_gene: .
CDR3nt: TGCGCCAGCCCCGGAGCCCCGACCGAGGCAACTAATGAAAAACTGTTTTTT
CDR3aa: CASPGAPTEATNEKLFF

abundance: .
j_gene: TRBJ1-5
v_gene: TRBV19
d_gene: .
CDR3nt: TGTGCCAGTAGCAAAGACAGGAATCAGCCCCAGCATTTT
CDR3aa: CASSKDRNQPQHF

abundance: .
j_gene: TRBJ1-2
v_gene: TRBV28
d_gene: TRBD1
CDR3nt: TGCGCCAGCAGTTTAAGGACAGGGCAAGGCTACACCTTC
CDR3aa: CASSLRTGQGYTF

abundance: few
j_gene: TRBJ2-3
v_gene: TRBV13
d_gene: .
CDR3nt: TGTGCCAGCAGCTTAGGGGTCCGGGATACGCAGTATTTT
CDR3aa: CASSLGVRDTQYF

abundance: .
j_gene: TRBJ1-3
v_gene: TRBV10-3
d_gene: .
CDR3nt: TGTGCCATCAGGGAGACAGGTGCTGGAAACACCATATATTTT
CDR3aa: CAIRETGAGNTIYF

abundance: .
j_gene: TRBJ2-6
v_gene: TRBV27
d_gene: .
CDR3nt: TGTGCCAGCAGTCCGCAGGCTTACTCTGGGGCCAACGTCCTGACTTTC
CDR3aa: CASSPQAYSGANVLTF

abundance: .
j_gene: TRBJ1-2
v_gene: TRBV4-2
d_gene: .
CDR3nt: TGTGCCAGCAGCCAAGATTCGGGGGGGCCCGTATATGGCTACACCTTC
CDR3aa: CASSQDSGGPVYGYTF